This T cell receptor beta chain emerged from a study of cytomegalovirus exposure and HLA in healthy donors (dated by TCRdb to 2016 to 2017). Turning to the overall study: An earlier analysis of 587 of the donors reported 276 Gb of sequence data and 117 million unique TCR beta sequences obtained from some 170 million T cells. An early release covering just under 650 HLA-typed donors comprised roughly 300 gigabases of sequencing data and 85 million to 100 million unique TCR sequences. The genetic ancestry cluster associated with self-reported Caucasian donors included around four fifths of the roughly 390 genotyped donors. The study aimed to test whether signatures of past pathogen exposure could be identified by cataloging public T cell receptors. The study used immunosequencing to profile the T cell repertoires of 666 subjects and linked those repertoires to cytomegalovirus serostatus. Besides the first cohort of roughly 700 subjects, a separate validation cohort made up of 120 different subjects was used. High-throughput TCR immunosequencing, statistical association of individual TCRs with disease status, and machine learning were combined to predict cytomegalovirus infection status. A later analysis re-examined previously published TCR beta repertoires from just over 650 donors and added high-resolution HLA genotyping to investigate patterns of TCR occurrence. Rather than drawing on any new phenotypic data, the later analysis identified candidate immune exposures from TCR beta sequences and the way those sequences occurred across donors. To decide whether each TCR beta V gene segment behaved as functional or pseudogenic, an earlier analysis of approximately 600 of the donors relied on high-throughput TCR beta sequencing. Donor age, sex, ethnicity and CMV serostatus were collected together with the repertoire data. In a later genetic analysis, genome-wide SNP genotypes for about 65% of the 666 donors were used, and that subset was treated as a discovery cohort. All discovery cohort repertoires had been generated on a single sequencing platform. Both class I and class II loci were covered by HLA typing, at four-digit resolution. Typing coverage varied by locus: about 620-630 donors for A, B, C, DRB1 and DQB1; roughly 520 for DQA1; more than 600 for DPA1; roughly 450 for DPB1. A handful of DR-DQ haplotypes were handled as single units for association and clustering because linkage in the cohort was strong. Among several hundred genotyped donors of the cohort, an average of approximately 240,000 unique TCR beta nucleotide sequences was sequenced per donor, of which roughly 17% were non-productive.

Libraries were made using the immunoSEQ multiplex PCR assay. A mixture of 60 forward primers for TCR Vbeta segments and 13 reverse primers for TCR Jbeta segments was used in the multiplex PCR. Amplification of the CDR3 region of rearranged TCR beta genes was performed with a multiplex PCR assay on genomic DNA. The Illumina HiSeq System was used to sequence the amplified TCR beta libraries as 87-base-pair reads. In the authors' own workflow: In a later analysis, tens of millions of unique TCR beta chains were counted across the roughly 700 repertoires, and about 9.9 million of these chains were shared by at least two donors. Raw reads were error-corrected and collapsed into unique sequences with a nearest-neighbor algorithm that merged closely related sequences to remove PCR and sequencing errors. V, D and J gene segments were assigned by aligning CDR3 sequences to IMGT reference sequences. For a sequence to be retained, at least a six-nucleotide match to both a V gene segment and a J gene segment was required. Rearrangements were called productive when the CDR3 lacked stop codons and stayed in frame with V and J; all others were non-productive. CDR3 was defined by IMGT convention, running from the second conserved V-encoded cysteine to the conserved J-encoded phenylalanine. The earlier analysis of about 620 of the donors excluded sequences that lacked an unambiguous match to a single V gene segment. In an earlier analysis of some 590 of the donors, V segments were called functional above 56.7% productive rearrangements and were called segregating when the between-donor standard deviation exceeded 5%. A statistical classification framework was built to diagnose cytomegalovirus status from the catalog of TCR beta chain sequences. V and J gene assignment, in a later analysis, came from comparing TCR nucleotide sequences with IMGT/GENE-DB human TR gene sequences. Using the TCRdist pipeline, a later analysis assigned CDR3 sequences along with most-parsimonious VDJ recombination scenarios. In a later analysis, each TCR beta chain was defined by its CDR3 amino acid sequence together with its V-gene family, and reads lacking a unique V-gene family were excluded. A later analysis removed several hundred highly shared, low-generation-probability nucleotide sequences to deal with suspected cross-contamination and a sequencing artifact. In a later analysis, a clonal expansion index was calculated for each public chain from normalized within-repertoire ranks of inferred template counts. In a later analysis, generation probabilities were computed with a VDJ recombination model fitted to out-of-frame rearrangements, and the resulting probabilities were checked against IGoR. In a later analysis, TCR-TCR, TCR-HLA and TCR-CMV co-occurrence was scored with hypergeometric tests, and a repertoire-size bias correction was applied to TCR pairs. A later analysis estimated false discovery rates by permuting HLA or CMV assignments 20 times. A later analysis grouped co-occurring TCRs with DBSCAN, adding TCRdist sequence similarity when clustering within HLA-allele-positive subsets. Repertoires with fewer than 30,000 or more than 120,000 public chains, plus five repertoires with anomalous nucleotide sharing, were excluded from co-occurrence clustering. Drawn from immuneACCESS, this table holds only the in-frame rearrangements with V and J called that TCRdb kept. Clones are partly lost; checked studies trace under half to an unresolved V gene and leave the rest unexplained. V, J and clone size derive from that table, while D and trimming were established from the DNA sequence. Present in this sample are about 150,000 clones, approximately 79% of which were seen just once. The top ten clonotypes cover approximately 3.9% of the sample.

The cohort was made up of roughly 670 healthy bone marrow donors. Cohort members were all nominally healthy when sampled, although unrecorded immune exposures were likely present. The donor was CMV seropositive and belonged to the group of 250 to 300 seropositive cohort members. A peripheral blood sample was provided by each donor, and peripheral blood mononuclear cells were used for TCR beta sequencing. The Qiagen DNeasy Blood Extraction Kit was used to extract genomic DNA from the blood cell samples. What the research found in general, with its limitations: Some IMGT-functional V segments, including TRBV6-2 and TRBV6-3, could not be distinguished by the 87-base-pair reads and were therefore excluded. A total of 150 or so TCR beta chains were listed by the study as associated with cytomegalovirus. In a later analysis, the rate of TCR association differed among HLA loci, with DRB1 alleles having the most associated TCRs and HLA-C alleles having the fewest. Assigning TCR associations to individual alleles was difficult when HLA alleles, especially DR and DQ, strongly co-occurred. The presence/absence analyses assumed that sequencing depth was roughly uniform across donors, and that assumption may not be true. Several of the top co-occurrence clusters appeared to be linked to parvovirus B19, influenza, CMV and Epstein-Barr virus, according to a later analysis. In a later analysis, most CMV-associated TCR beta chains were found to appear HLA-restricted, with HLA associations seemingly driven largely by CMV exposure. In a later genetic analysis, fewer N-insertions in productive TCRs were reported among donors in an Asian-associated ancestry cluster than the approximately 670-donor mean. Correlated functional status among segregating V segments might reflect linkage disequilibrium, but an unknown experimental factor could not be ruled out. Because HLA typing was unavailable for some donors at each locus, only the typed subset was used in association tests. At a false discovery rate of 0.05, a later analysis linked some 17,000 TCR beta sequences to specific HLA alleles. According to the authors, the approach could potentially be generalized to other disease states and immunological phenotypes. The classifier was reported to diagnose cytomegalovirus status with high specificity and sensitivity in both the original and validation cohorts. The only immune exposure information available for the cohort was CMV serostatus. In an earlier analysis of about 550 of the donors, most TCR beta V segments were observed in productive rearrangements about 90% or about 30% of the time, broadly matching IMGT annotations. A cluster of highly shared sequence variants was judged likely to represent a technical artifact of the sequencing pipeline. Only TCR beta chains were sequenced in this cohort, and the absence of alpha or paired-chain data limited detectable features. In a later analysis, HLA-associated TCR beta chains showed more clonal expansion and lower generation probabilities than non-associated chains that were equally common. Most TCR sequences were observed very rarely across donors, whereas some public TCRs were present in many individuals. A few of the identified cytomegalovirus-associated TCR beta chains were confirmed in vitro to be specific for cytomegalovirus antigens. The earlier analysis of approximately 540 of the donors excluded 15 to 20 rarely observed V segments, including chromosome 9 orphons, because counts were too low. A later genetic analysis associated a missense DCLRE1C variant with V-gene and J-gene trimming of TCR beta chains, and an independent cohort replicated the association. A further reported finding was that TCR beta sequences accurately predicted the HLA-A and HLA-B alleles for most subjects in the first cohort.

For this clone: The antigen it binds to is not known. No much larger clone exists at a distance of one base, and base qualities are not known.

Cut back by 0 bases and 4 bases, the V and J ends lie 13 bases apart. CDR1 and CDR2, looked up from the germline V gene, are SGHRS and YFSETQ. From the cysteine through the phenylalanine, the CDR3 covers 15 amino acids. Only the CDR3 region is kept as DNA, spanning 45 bases read in frame from base 1. This chain joins TRBV5-1 to TRBJ1-1; the D region possibly corresponds to TRBD1 (5 bases align). This TCR was recovered from a man between 50 and 59 years old in good health and CMV-seropositive. Sequences were obtained from PBMCs. The CDR3 loop reads CASSLDLGPGTEAFF. The sequenced DNA is TGCGCCAGCAGCTTGGATTTGGGGCCTGGCACTGAAGCTTTCTTT.